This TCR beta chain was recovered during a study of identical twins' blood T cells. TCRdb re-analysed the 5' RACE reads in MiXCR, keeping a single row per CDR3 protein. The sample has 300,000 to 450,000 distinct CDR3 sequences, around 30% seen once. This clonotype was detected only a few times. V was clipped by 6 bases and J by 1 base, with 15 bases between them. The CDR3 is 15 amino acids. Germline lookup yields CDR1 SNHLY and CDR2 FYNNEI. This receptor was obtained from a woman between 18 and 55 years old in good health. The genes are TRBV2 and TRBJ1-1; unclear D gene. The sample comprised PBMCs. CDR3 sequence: CASSLTRESNTEAFF. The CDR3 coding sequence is TGTGCCAGCAGCCTTACCCGGGAGTCGAACACTGAAGCTTTCTTT.